One and the same sample provided the 11 T cell receptor beta chains below, sequenced in a study of T cell repertoires in cytomegalovirus infection. TCRdb independently ran MiXCR on the reads; one entry per CDR3 protein. Of around 280,000 distinct CDR3 sequences listed, about an eighth are singletons. What was sequenced was PBMCs. The source of these receptors is a human donor in good health (CMV status not recorded). Some clones in this sample may be carry-over from other donors' samples.

This clonotype was recorded a few times. This chain uses TRBV29-1 with TRBJ1-3; D is undetermined. Germline V gives CDR1 SQVTM, CDR2 ANQGSEA. The CDR3 runs 12 residues. Trimming shortened V by 3 bases and J by 4 bases, and 7 bases separated the two germline ends. CDR3 in amino acids: CSVEFGGNTIYF. As DNA, the CDR3 is TGCAGCGTTGAGTTCGGAGGAAACACCATATATTTT. The variable domain in full, with the rest retrieved from reference TRBV29-1 and TRBJ1-3, is SAVISQKPSRDICQRGTSLTIQCQVDSQVTMMFWYRQQPGQSLTLIATANQGSEATYESGFVIDKFPISRPNLTFSTLTVSNMSPEDSSIYLCSVEFGGNTIYFGEGSWLTVV.

This clonotype was found many times. J is TRBJ2-2 and V is TRBV2; possible D gene TRBD1, 6 bases. The CDR3 totals 15 residues. Germline CDR1 is SNHLY and CDR2 is FYNNEI. Between the trimmed V and J ends, which lost 8 bases and 0 bases, there was a span of 13 bases. For the CDR3, the DNA is TGTGCCAGCTCCTTCAGACAGGCGAACACCGGGGAGCTGTTTTTT. This gives the protein CASSFRQANTGELFF.

This clonotype came up many times. The chain uses TRBV6-5 and TRBJ2-1; possible D gene TRBD2, 6 bases. Germline values: CDR1 MNHEY, CDR2 SVGAGI. This CDR3 has 17 amino acids. Deletions cut 2 bases from V and 5 bases from J, with 19 bases between. The CDR3 reads CASSYEMAGPPHNEQFF. CDR3 DNA sequence: TGTGCCAGCAGTTACGAGATGGCGGGACCCCCCCACAATGAGCAGTTCTTC.

V usage is TRBV7-6 and J usage is TRBJ2-1, with 8 nucleotides matching TRBD2. The CDR3 length is 16 residues. Germline CDR1 reads SGHVS; CDR2 reads FNYEAQ. V lost 5 bases to trimming and J lost 0 bases; unmatched junction nucleotides: 6. The CDR3 protein is CASSDQRESSYNEQFF. The DNA of the CDR3 is TGTGCCAGCAGCGACCAGCGGGAGAGCTCCTACAATGAGCAGTTCTTC.

The chain has TRBV20-1 and TRBJ2-7, with 10 bases matching TRBD2. Germline values: CDR1 DFQATT, CDR2 SNEGSKA (reference sequence). CDR3 length equals 15 residues. The V segment lost 1 base and the J segment 6 bases; nucleotides outside the gene matches: 9. CDR3 DNA: TGCAGTGCTAGAGCTTACCCTAGCGGGAGTTTCGAGCAGTACTTC. Translation gives CSARAYPSGSFEQYF.

This clonotype appeared many times. The chain is built from TRBV4-1 and TRBJ1-1; D is unresolved. This CDR3 is built from 14 residues. Trimming pared 1 base from V and 1 base from J, leaving 7 bases between. Germline values: CDR1 MGHRA, CDR2 YSYEKL. CDR3 in amino acids: CASSQVLENTEAFF. DNA of the CDR3: TGCGCCAGCAGCCAAGTCCTGGAGAACACTGAAGCTTTCTTT.

V gene TRBV5-4 combines with J gene TRBJ1-1; 8 nucleotides line up with TRBD1. CDR1 and CDR2 from the germline V gene are SGHNT and YYREEE (reference sequence). This CDR3 region has 15 residues. V shed 7 bases and J 3 bases; nucleotides not matched to a gene: 11. The CDR3: CASGNNRGGDTEAFF. The CDR3 bases are TGTGCCAGCGGCAATAACAGGGGGGGGGACACTGAAGCTTTCTTT.

V usage is TRBV12-5 and J usage is TRBJ1-5; TRBD1 is a possible D gene (5 bases). This CDR3 region has 15 residues. The germline V gene has CDR1 LGHNT and CDR2 FRNRAP. V dropped 5 bases and J dropped 4 bases, with 15 bases sitting between them. CDR3 nucleotide sequence: TGTGCTAGTGGTATCCCAACAGGAGGTAATCAGCCCCAGCATTTT. Amino acids: CASGIPTGGNQPQHF.

There are a few counts of this clonotype. The chain couples TRBV20-1 to TRBJ2-7, with a tentative D call TRBD1 (6 bases). Germline CDR1 DFQATT, CDR2 SNEGSKA (reference sequence). Trimming took off 6 bases at V and 0 bases at J, with 12 bases between the two ends. The CDR3 runs to 13 residues. CDR3 sequence: CSAVQGFSYEQYF. As DNA, the CDR3 is TGCAGTGCAGTACAGGGATTCTCCTACGAGCAGTACTTC.

To note about this clonotype: Its ends do not fully match the called genes, so a read error is possible. The chain joins TRBV29-1 to TRBJ1-6; D not certain. The CDR3 covers 13 residues. Per the germline V gene, CDR1 is SQVTM and CDR2 is ANQGSEA. The CDR3 bases are TGCAGCGTCGAAGACTGGCCTAATTCACCCCTCCACTTT. Protein: CSVEDWPNSPLHF.

This clonotype was picked up many times. This chain connects TRBV7-3 to TRBJ2-1; 8 bases agree with TRBD2. Germline V lookup: CDR1 SGHTA, CDR2 FQGTGA. This CDR3 comprises 15 residues. Trimming cost V 5 bases and J 0 bases; bases outside gene matches: 3. The CDR3 loop is CASSPAGGSYNEQFF. CDR3 coding DNA: TGTGCCAGCAGCCCTGCGGGGGGCTCCTACAATGAGCAGTTCTTC.